This TCR beta chain was captured in a study of T-cell memory formation after mild COVID-19. Study-wide background: The study found TCR clusters largely donor specific.

Constant-segment primers were used for 5'RACE, and the resulting TCR alpha and TCR beta cDNA libraries carried sample barcodes and UMIs. Each CDR3 protein is one row after TCRdb ran MiXCR on the 5' RACE reads. In the table there are a few hundred thousand distinct CDR3 sequences, 13% to 15% of which are singletons. Remarks on this clonotype: The antigen remains undetermined.

General study points: CD4/CD8 balance characterized clones contracting day 15 to 85, and CD4+ skew characterized later expanders. In pre-infection memory, a portion of responding clones appeared, which suggested that cross-reactive memory joined.

Sequenced material: PBMCs or a T cell subset sorted from them (not recorded which). This TCR was sampled from a man aged 18 to 29 who had mild COVID-19 (a few samples of this study predate the infection). Cell type and time point are not known.

The CDR3 reads CSASTEWEKLFF. The CDR3 region has the DNA TGCAGTGCTAGTACAGAGTGGGAAAAACTGTTTTTT. The V call is TRBV20-1, the J call TRBJ1-4; D remains ambiguous. The V and J ends lost 3 bases and 8 bases respectively, with 10 bases between them. The CDR3 length is 12 residues. CDR1 and CDR2 (germline): DFQATT, SNEGSKA (reference sequence).